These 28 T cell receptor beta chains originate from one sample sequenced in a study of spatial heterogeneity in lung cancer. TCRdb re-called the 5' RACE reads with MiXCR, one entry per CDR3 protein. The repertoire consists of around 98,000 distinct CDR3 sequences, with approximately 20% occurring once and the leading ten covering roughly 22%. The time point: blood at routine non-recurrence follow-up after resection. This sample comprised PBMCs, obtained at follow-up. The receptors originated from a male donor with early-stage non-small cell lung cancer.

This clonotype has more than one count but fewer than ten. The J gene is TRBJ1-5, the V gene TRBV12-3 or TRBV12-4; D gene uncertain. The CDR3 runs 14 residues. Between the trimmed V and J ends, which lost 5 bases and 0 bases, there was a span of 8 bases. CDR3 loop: CASSPTNSNQPQHF. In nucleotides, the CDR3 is TGTGCCAGCAGTCCAACGAATAGCAATCAGCCCCAGCATTTT.

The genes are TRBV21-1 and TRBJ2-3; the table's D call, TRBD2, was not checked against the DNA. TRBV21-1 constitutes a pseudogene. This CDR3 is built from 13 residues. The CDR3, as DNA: TGTGCCAGCAGCCACTTCCAGCCCTTAATGCAGTATTTT. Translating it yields CASSHFQPLMQYF.

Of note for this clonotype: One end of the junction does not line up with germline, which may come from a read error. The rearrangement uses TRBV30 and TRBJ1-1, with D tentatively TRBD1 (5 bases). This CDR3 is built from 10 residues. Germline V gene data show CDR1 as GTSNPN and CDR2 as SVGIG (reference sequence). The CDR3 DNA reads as TGTGCCTGGACCCGGTGGGGGGTTTCCTTT. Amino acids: CAWTRWGVSF.

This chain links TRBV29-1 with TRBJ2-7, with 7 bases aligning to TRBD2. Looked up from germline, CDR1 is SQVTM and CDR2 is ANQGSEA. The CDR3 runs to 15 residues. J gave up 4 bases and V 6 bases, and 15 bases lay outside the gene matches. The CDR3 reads CSVMGGSKLEYEQYF. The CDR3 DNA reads TGCAGCGTGATGGGGGGGTCCAAATTAGAATACGAGCAGTACTTC.

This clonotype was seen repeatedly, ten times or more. CDR3 residues: CASSLSSGRAGGELFF. CDR3 DNA: TGTGCCAGCAGCCTCTCTAGCGGGAGGGCTGGCGGGGAGCTGTTTTTT. The chain is built from TRBV9 and TRBJ2-2; 12 bases agree with TRBD2. The CDR3 length is 16 residues. Germline-derived CDR1 and CDR2 are SGDLS and YYNGEE. Losses at the gene ends were 4 bases for V and 7 bases for J; bases not matched to a gene: 8.

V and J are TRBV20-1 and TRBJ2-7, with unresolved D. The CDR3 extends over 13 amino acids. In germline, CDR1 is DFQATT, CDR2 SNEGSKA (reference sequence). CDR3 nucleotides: TGCAGCGCCGGAGCTCCCTATACCTACGAGCAGTACTTC. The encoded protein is CSAGAPYTYEQYF.

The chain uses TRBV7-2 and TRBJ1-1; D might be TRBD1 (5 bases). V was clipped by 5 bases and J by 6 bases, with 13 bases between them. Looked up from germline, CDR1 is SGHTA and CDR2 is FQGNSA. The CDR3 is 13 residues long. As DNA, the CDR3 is TGTGCCAGCAGCCGAAAAGGGGTAGCTGAAGCTTTCTTT. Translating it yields CASSRKGVAEAFF.

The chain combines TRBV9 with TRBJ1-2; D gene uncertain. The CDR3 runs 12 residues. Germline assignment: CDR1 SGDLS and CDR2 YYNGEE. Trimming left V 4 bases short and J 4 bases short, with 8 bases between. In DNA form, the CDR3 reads TGTGCCAGCAGCAACGACGTCTATGGCTACACCTTC. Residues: CASSNDVYGYTF.

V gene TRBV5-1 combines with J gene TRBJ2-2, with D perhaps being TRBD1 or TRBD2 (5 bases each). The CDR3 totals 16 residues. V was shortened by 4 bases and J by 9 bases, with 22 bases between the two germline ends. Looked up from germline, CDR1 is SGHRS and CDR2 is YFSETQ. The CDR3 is CASSNRDVARARELFF. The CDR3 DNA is TGCGCCAGCAGCAACCGGGACGTTGCAAGAGCGAGGGAGCTGTTTTTT. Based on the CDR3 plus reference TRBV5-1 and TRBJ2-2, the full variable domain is KAGVTQTPRYLIKTRGQQVTLSCSPISGHRSVSWYQQTPGQGLQFLFEYFSETQRNKGNFPGRFSGRQFSNSRSEMNVSTLELGDSALYLCASSNRDVARARELFFGEGSRLTVL.

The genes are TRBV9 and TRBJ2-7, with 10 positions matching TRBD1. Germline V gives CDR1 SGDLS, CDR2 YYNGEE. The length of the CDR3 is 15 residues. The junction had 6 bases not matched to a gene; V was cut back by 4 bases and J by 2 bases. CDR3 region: CASSSQDRGAYEQYV. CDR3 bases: TGTGCCAGCAGCTCCCAGGACAGGGGGGCCTACGAGCAGTACGTC.

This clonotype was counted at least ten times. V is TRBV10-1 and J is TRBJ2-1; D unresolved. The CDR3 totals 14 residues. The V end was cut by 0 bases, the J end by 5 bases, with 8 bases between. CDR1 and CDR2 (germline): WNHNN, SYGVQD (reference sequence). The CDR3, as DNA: TGCGCCAGCAGTGAGTCGTCCCTCAACAATGAGCAGTTCTTC. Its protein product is CASSESSLNNEQFF.

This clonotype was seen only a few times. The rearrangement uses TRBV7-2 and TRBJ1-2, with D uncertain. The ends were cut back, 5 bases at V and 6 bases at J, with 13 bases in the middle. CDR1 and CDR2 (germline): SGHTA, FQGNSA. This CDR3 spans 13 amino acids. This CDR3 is CASSPRGWDGYTF. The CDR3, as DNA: TGTGCCAGCAGCCCGAGAGGCTGGGATGGCTACACCTTC.

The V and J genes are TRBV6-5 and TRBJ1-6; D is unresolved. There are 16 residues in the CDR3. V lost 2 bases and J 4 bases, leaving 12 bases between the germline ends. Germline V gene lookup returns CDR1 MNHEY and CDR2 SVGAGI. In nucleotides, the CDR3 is TGTGCCAGCAGTTACACCCCGGACGGATATAATTCACCCCTCCACTTT. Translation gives CASSYTPDGYNSPLHF.

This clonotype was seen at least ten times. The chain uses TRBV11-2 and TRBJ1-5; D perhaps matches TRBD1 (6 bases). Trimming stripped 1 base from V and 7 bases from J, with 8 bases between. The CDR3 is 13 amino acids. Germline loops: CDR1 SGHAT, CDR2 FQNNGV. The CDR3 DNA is TGTGCCAGCAGCTTAGGGGGGGGCCAGCCCCAGCATTTT. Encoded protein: CASSLGGGQPQHF. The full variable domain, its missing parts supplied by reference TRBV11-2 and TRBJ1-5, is EAGVAQSPRYKIIEKRQSVAFWCNPISGHATLYWYQQILGQGPKLLIQFQNNGVVDDSQLPKDRFSAERLKGVDSTLKIQPAKLEDSAVYLCASSLGGGQPQHFGDGTRLSIL.

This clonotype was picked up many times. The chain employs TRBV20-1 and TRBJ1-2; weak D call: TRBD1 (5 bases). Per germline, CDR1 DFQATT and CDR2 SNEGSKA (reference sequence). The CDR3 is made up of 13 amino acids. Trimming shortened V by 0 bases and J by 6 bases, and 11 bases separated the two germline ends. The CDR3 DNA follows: TGCAGTGCTAGAGATTGGGTAGGGGATGGCTACACCTTC. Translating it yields CSARDWVGDGYTF.

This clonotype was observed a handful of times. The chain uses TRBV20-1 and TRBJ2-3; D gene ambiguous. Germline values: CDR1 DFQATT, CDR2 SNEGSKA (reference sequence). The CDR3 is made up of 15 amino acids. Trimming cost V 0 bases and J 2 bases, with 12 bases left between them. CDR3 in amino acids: CSARDSAGLTDTQYF. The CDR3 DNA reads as TGCAGTGCTAGAGATTCGGCAGGCCTCACAGATACGCAGTATTTT.

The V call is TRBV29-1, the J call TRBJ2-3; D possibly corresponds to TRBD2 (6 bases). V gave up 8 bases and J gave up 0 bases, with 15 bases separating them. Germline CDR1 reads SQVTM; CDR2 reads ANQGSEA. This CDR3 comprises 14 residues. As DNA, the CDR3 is TGCAGCCTTAGGAAGGGGACTAGCACAGATACGCAGTATTTT. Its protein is CSLRKGTSTDTQYF.

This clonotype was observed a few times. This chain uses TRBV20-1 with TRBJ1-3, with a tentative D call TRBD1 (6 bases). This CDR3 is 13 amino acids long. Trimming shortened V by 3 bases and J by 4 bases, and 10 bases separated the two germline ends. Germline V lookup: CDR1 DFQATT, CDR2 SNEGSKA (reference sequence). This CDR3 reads CSARGARGNTIYF. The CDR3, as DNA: TGCAGTGCTAGGGGGGCAAGAGGAAACACCATATATTTT.

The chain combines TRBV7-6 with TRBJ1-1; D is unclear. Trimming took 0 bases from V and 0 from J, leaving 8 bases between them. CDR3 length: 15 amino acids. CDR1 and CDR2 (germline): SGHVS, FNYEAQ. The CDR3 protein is CASSLASDLNTEAFF. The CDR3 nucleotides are TGTGCCAGCAGCTTAGCTTCAGATTTGAACACTGAAGCTTTCTTT.

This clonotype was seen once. The CDR3 protein is CASSGASLGGTNEQFF. CDR3 nucleotides: TGCGCCAGCAGTGGGGCTAGCTTAGGGGGTACCAATGAGCAGTTCTTC. This sequence joins TRBV10-2 and TRBJ2-1; TRBD1 is a possible D gene (6 bases). Per the germline V gene, CDR1 is WSHSY and CDR2 is SAAADI. V gave up 4 bases and J gave up 6 bases, with 19 bases separating them. There are 16 residues in the CDR3.

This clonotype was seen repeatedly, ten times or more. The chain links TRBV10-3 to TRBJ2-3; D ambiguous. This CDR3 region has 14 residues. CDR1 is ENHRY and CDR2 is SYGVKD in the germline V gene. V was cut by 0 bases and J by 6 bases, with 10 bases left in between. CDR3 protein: CAISESSGRDTQYF. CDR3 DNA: TGTGCCATCAGTGAGTCGAGTGGACGGGATACGCAGTATTTT.

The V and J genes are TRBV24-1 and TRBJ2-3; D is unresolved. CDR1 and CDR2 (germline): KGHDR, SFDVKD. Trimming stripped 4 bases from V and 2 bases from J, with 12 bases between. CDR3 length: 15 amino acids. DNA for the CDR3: TGTGCCACCAGTGACATATCGACGGTCACAGATACGCAGTATTTT. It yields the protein CATSDISTVTDTQYF.

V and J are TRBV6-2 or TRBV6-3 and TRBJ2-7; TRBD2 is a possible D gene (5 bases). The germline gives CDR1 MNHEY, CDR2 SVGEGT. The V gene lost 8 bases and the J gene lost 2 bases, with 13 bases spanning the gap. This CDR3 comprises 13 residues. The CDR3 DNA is TGTGCCAGCCGCCCGACGGGGACCTACGAGCAGTACGTC. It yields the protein CASRPTGTYEQYV.

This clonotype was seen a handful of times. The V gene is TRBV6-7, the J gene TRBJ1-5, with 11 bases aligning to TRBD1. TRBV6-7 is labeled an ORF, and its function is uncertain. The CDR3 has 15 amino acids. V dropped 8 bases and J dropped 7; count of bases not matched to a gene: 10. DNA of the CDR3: TGTGCCAGCTCCGGACAGGGGGCCAGGAGGCAGCCCCAGCATTTT. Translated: CASSGQGARRQPQHF.

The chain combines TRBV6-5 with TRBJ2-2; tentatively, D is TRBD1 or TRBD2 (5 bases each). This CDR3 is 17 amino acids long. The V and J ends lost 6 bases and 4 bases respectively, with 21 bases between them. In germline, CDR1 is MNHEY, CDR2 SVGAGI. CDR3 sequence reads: CASRVGAHLAGTGELFF. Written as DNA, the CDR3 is TGTGCCAGCAGAGTAGGGGCGCACCTAGCCGGCACCGGGGAGCTGTTTTTT.

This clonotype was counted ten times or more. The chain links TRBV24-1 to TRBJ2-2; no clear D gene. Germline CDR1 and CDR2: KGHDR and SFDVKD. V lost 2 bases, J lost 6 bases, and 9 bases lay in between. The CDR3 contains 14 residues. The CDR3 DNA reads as TGTGCCACCAGTGATTCCCTCACTTCCGGGGAGCTGTTTTTT. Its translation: CATSDSLTSGELFF.

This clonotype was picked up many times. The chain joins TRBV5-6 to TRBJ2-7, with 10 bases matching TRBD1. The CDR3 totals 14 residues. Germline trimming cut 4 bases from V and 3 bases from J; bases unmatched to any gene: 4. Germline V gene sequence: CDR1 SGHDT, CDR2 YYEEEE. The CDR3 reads CASSPGTGVYEQYF. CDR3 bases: TGTGCCAGCAGCCCCGGGACAGGGGTCTACGAGCAGTACTTC.

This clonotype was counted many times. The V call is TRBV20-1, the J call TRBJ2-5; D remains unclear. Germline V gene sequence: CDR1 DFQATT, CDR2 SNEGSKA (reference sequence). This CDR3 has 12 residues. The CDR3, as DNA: TGCAGCACCGGTAAAACACAAGAGACCCAGTACTTC. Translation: CSTGKTQETQYF.